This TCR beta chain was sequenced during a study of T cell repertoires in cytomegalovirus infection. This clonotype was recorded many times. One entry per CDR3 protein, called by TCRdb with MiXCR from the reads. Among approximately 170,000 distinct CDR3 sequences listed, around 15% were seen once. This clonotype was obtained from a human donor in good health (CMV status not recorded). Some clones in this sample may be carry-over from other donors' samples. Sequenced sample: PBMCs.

The CDR3 here is CASSSGGDRNEQYF. The CDR3 DNA reads as TGTGCCAGCAGTTCGGGGGGGGACAGGAACGAGCAGTACTTC. The rearrangement links TRBV28 to TRBJ2-7; D might be TRBD1 or TRBD2, each matching 8 bases. Looked up from germline, CDR1 is MDHEN and CDR2 is SYDVKM. Between the trimmed V and J ends, which lost 4 bases and 5 bases, there was a span of 15 bases. This CDR3 region has 14 residues.